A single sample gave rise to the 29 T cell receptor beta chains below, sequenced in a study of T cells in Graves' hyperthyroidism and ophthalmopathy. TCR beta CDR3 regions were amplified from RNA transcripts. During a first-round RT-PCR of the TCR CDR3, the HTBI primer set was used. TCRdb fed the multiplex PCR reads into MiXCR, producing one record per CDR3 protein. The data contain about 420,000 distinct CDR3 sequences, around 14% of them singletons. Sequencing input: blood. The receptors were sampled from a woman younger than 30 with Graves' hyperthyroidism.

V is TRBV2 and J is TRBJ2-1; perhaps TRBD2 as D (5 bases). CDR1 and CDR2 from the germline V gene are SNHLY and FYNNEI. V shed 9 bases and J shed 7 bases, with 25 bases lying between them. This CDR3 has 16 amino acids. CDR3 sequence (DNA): TGTGCCAGTCGATACCCGAATTGGGAGCAGCTAAATGAGCAGTTCTTC. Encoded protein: CASRYPNWEQLNEQFF.

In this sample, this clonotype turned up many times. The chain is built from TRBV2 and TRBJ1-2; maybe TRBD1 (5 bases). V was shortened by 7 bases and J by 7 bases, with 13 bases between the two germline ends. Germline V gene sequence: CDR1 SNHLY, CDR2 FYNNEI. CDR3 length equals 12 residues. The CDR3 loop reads CASTRDSGGYTF. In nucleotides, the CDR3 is TGTGCCAGCACCCGGGACTCTGGTGGCTACACCTTC.

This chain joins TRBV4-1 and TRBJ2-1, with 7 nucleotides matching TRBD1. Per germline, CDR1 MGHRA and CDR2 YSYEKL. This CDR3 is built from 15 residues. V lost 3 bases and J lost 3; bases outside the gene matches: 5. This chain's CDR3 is CASSQVDRDYNEQFF. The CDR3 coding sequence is TGCGCCAGCAGCCAGGTAGACAGGGACTACAATGAGCAGTTCTTC.

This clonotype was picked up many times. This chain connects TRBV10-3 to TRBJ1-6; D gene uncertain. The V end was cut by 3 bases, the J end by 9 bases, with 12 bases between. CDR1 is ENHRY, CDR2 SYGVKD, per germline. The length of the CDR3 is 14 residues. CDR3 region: CAISDGGLTSPLHF. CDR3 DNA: TGTGCCATCAGTGACGGCGGGTTGACTTCACCCCTCCACTTT.

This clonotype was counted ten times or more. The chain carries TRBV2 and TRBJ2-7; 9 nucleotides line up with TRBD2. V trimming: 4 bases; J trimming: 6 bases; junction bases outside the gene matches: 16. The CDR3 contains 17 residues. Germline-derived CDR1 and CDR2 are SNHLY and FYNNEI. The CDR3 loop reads CASSVWMSSGTKGEQYF. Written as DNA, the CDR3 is TGTGCCAGCAGTGTCTGGATGTCTAGCGGGACAAAGGGCGAGCAGTACTTC.

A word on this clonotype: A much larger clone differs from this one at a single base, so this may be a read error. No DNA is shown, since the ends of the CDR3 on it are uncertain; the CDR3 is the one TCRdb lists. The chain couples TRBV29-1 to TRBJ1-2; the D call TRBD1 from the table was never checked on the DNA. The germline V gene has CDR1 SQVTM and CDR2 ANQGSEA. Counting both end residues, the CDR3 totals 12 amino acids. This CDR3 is CSVADRGYGCTF.

Here the CDR3 DNA reads TGTGCCAGCAGCTTAGGGGTTTTTGGCAATCAGCCCCAGCATTTT. This encodes CASSLGVFGNQPQHF. V and J are TRBV7-2 and TRBJ1-5; D unresolved. The CDR3 covers 15 residues. The germline CDR1 and CDR2 sequences are SGHTA and FQGNSA. V lost 1 base to trimming and J lost 2 bases, with 9 bases between them.

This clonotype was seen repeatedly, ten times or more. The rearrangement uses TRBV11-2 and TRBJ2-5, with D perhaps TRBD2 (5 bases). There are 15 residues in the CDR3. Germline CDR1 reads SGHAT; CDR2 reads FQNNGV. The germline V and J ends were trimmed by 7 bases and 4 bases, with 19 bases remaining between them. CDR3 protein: CASTLLGSSGETQYF. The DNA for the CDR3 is TGTGCCAGCACCCTACTAGGGTCCAGCGGAGAGACCCAGTACTTC. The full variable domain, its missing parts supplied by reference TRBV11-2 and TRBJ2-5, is EAGVAQSPRYKIIEKRQSVAFWCNPISGHATLYWYQQILGQGPKLLIQFQNNGVVDDSQLPKDRFSAERLKGVDSTLKIQPAKLEDSAVYLCASTLLGSSGETQYFGPGTRLLVL.

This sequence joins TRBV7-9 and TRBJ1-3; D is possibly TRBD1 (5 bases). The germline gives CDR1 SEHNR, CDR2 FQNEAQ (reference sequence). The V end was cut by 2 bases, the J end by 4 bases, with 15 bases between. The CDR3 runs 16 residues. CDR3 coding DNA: TGTGCCAGCAGCTTACGGGACCCCTTCCTCGGAAACACCATATATTTT. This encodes CASSLRDPFLGNTIYF.

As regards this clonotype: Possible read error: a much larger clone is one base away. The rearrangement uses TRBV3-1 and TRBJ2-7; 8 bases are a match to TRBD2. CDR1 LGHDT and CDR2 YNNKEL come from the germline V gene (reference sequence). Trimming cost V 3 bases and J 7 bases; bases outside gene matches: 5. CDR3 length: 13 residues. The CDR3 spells CASSHLAGHEQYF. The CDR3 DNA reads TGTGCCAGCAGCCACCTAGCGGGCCATGAGCAGTACTTC.

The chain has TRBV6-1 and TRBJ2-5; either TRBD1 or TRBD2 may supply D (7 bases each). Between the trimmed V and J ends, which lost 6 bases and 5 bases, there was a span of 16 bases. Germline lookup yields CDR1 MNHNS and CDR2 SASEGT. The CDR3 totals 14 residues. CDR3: CASSHGTAGETQYF. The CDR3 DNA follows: TGTGCCAGCAGCCACGGGACAGCGGGGGAGACCCAGTACTTC.

CDR3 sequence reads: CSARDLQGYEQYF. The CDR3 DNA reads TGCAGTGCTAGAGACCTACAGGGGTACGAGCAGTACTTC. V is TRBV20-1 and J is TRBJ2-7; the match to TRBD1 covers 7 bases. CDR3 length: 13 amino acids. The junction had 3 bases not matched to a gene; V was cut back by 0 bases and J by 4 bases. The germline CDR1 and CDR2 sequences are DFQATT and SNEGSKA (reference sequence).

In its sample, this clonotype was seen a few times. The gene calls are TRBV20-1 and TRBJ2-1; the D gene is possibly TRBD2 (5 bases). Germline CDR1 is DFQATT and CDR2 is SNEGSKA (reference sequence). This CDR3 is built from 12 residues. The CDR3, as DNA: TGCAGCGGAACTAGCTCCTACAATGAGCAGTTCTTC. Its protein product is CSGTSSYNEQFF.

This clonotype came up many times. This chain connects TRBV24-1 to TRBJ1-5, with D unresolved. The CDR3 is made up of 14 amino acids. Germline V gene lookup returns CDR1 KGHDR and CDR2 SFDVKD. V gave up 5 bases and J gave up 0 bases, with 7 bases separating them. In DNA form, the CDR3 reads TGTGCCACCAGTGGGGTCAATAGCAATCAGCCCCAGCATTTT. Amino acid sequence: CATSGVNSNQPQHF.

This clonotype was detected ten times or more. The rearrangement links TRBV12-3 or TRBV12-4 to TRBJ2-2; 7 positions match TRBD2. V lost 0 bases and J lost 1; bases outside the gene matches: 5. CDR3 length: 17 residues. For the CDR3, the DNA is TGTGCCAGCAGTTTAGCGCAAGGCGGGGGGAACACCGGGGAGCTGTTTTTT. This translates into CASSLAQGGGNTGELFF.

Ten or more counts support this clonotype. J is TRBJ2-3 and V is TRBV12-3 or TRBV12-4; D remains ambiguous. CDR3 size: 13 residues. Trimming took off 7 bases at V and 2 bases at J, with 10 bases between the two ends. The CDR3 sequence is CASKLENTDTQYF. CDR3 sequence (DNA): TGTGCCAGCAAGCTAGAAAACACAGATACGCAGTATTTT.

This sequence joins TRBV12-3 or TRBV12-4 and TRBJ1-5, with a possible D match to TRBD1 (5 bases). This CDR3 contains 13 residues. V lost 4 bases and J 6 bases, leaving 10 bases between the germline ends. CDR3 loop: CASSSRDLQPQHF. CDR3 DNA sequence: TGTGCCAGCAGTTCACGGGACCTTCAGCCCCAGCATTTT.

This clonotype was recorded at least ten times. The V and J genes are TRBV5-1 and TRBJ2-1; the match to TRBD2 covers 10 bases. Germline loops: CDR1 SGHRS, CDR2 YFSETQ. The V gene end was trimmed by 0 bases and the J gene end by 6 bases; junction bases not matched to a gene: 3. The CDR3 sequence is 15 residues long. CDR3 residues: CASSLVAGGRNEQFF. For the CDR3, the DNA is TGCGCCAGCAGCTTGGTAGCGGGGGGCCGCAATGAGCAGTTCTTC.

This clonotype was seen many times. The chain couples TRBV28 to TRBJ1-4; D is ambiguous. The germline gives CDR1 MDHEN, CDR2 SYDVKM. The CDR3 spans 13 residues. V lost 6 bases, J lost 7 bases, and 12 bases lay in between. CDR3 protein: CASSERAGEKLFF. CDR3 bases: TGTGCCAGCAGCGAAAGGGCGGGTGAAAAACTGTTTTTT.

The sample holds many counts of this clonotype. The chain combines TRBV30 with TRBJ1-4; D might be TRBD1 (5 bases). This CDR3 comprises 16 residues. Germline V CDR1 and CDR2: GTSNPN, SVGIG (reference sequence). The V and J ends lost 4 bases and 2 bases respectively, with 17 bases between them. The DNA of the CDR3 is TGTGCCTGGAATGAAGCCCAATGGGGGACTAATGAAAAACTGTTTTTT. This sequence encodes CAWNEAQWGTNEKLFF.

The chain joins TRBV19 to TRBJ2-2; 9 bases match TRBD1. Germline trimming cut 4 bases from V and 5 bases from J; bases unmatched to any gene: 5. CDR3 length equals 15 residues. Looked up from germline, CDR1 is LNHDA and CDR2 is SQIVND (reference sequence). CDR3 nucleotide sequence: TGTGCCAGTAGTACTAACAGGGGGCGAACCGGGGAGCTGTTTTTT. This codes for CASSTNRGRTGELFF. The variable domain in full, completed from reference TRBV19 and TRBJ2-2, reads DGGITQSPKYLFRKEGQNVTLSCEQNLNHDAMYWYRQDPGQGLRLIYYSQIVNDFQKGDIAEGYSVSREKKESFPLTVTSAQKNPTAFYLCASSTNRGRTGELFFGEGSRLTVL.

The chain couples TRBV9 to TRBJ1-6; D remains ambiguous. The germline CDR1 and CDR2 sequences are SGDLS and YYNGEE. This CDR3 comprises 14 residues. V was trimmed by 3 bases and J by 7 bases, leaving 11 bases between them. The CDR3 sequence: CASSGRWLNSPLHF. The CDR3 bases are TGTGCCAGCAGCGGTCGTTGGTTAAATTCACCCCTCCACTTT.

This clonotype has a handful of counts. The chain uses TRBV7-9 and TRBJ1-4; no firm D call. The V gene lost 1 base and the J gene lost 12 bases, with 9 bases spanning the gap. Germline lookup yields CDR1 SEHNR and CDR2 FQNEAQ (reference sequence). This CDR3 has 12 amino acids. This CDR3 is CASSLGWRELFF. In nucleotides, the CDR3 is TGTGCCAGCAGCTTAGGGTGGAGGGAACTGTTTTTT. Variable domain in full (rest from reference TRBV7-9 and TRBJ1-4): DTGVSQNPRHKITKRGQNVTFRCDPISEHNRLYWYRQTLGQGPEFLTYFQNEAQLEKSRLLSDRFSAERPKGSFSTLEIQRTEQGDSAMYLCASSLGWRELFFGSGTQLSVL.

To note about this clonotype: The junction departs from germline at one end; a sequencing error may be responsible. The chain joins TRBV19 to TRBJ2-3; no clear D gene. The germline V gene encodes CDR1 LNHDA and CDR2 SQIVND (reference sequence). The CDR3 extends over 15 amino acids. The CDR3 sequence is CASNIVTASTDTQYF. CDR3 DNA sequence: TGTGCCAGTAATATAGTGACCGCGAGCACAGATACGCAGTATTTT.

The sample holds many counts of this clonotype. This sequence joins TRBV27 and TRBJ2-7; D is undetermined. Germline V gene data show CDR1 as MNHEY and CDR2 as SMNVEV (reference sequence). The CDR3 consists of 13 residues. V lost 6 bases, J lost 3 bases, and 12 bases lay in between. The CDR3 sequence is CASSLGRVYEQYF. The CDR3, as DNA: TGTGCCAGCAGCCTCGGGCGCGTCTACGAGCAGTACTTC.

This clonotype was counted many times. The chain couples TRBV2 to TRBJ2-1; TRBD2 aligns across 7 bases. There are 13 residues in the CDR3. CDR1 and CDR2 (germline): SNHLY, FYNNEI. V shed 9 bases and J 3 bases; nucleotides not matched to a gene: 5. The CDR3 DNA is TGTGCCAGTCTTAGCGGGTACTACAATGAGCAGTTCTTC. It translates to CASLSGYYNEQFF.

The CDR3 region is CASSLDTRSTDTQYF. CDR3 DNA: TGTGCCAGCAGCTTGGACACCCGGAGCACAGATACGCAGTATTTT. The chain carries TRBV5-6 and TRBJ2-3; no reliable D call. Germline lookup yields CDR1 SGHDT and CDR2 YYEEEE. The CDR3 consists of 15 residues. The germline V and J ends were trimmed by 0 bases and 0 bases, with 8 bases remaining between them.

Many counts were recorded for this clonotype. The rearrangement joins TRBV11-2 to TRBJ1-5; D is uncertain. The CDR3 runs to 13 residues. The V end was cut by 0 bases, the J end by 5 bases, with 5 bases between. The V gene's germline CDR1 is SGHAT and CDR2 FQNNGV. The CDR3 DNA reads TGTGCCAGCAGCTTAGACTGGGATCAGCCCCAGCATTTT. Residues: CASSLDWDQPQHF.

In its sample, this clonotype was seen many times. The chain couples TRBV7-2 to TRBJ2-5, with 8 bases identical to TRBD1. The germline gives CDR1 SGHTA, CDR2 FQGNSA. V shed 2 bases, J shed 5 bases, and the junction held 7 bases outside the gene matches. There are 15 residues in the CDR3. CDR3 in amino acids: CASSLSGGRVETQYF. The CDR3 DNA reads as TGTGCCAGCAGCTTATCAGGGGGCAGGGTGGAGACCCAGTACTTC. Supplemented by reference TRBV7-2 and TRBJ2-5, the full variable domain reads GAGVSQSPSNKVTEKGKDVELRCDPISGHTALYWYRQSLGQGLEFLIYFQGNSAPDKSGLPSDRFSAERTGGSVSTLTIQRTQQEDSAVYLCASSLSGGRVETQYFGPGTRLLVL.